The 23 T cell receptor beta chains below all came from one sample that was sequenced in a study of T cell changes during pregnancy in multiple sclerosis. The table came from immunoSEQ multiplex PCR; TCRdb's copy has only in-frame clones and leaves some out. The data contain some 60,000 clones, about 89% of them singletons. The sequencing here drew on CD4+ T cells from peripheral blood mononuclear cells, taken in the first trimester of pregnancy. Every receptor here comes from a female donor with multiple sclerosis, enrolled in a pregnancy study.

V usage is TRBV4-3 and J usage is TRBJ1-2; D call uncertain. The germline gives CDR1 LGHNA, CDR2 YSLEER. This CDR3 has 14 residues. Trimming removed 6 bases from V and 2 bases from J, with 13 bases in between. Here the CDR3 DNA reads TGCGCCAGCAGTCCCCGGGATCCGAACTATGGCTACACCTTC. Translating it yields CASSPRDPNYGYTF.

This clone appeared a single time. V usage is TRBV12-5 and J usage is TRBJ2-1, with TRBD2 identical over 12 bases. V lost 5 bases to trimming and J lost 3 bases; unmatched junction nucleotides: 2. Germline V gene lookup returns CDR1 LGHNT and CDR2 FRNRAP. The CDR3 contains 15 residues. The CDR3 region has the DNA TGTGCTAGTGGTAGGACTAGCGGGATCTACAATGAGCAGTTCTTC. Translated, it gives CASGRTSGIYNEQFF.

The chain combines TRBV6-4 with TRBJ1-2, with 7 bases lining up with TRBD1. The germline gives CDR1 MRHNA, CDR2 SNTAGT. The CDR3 runs 14 residues. V shed 1 base and J 6 bases; nucleotides not matched to a gene: 5. CDR3 loop: CASSDWTGGHGYTF. CDR3 in DNA: TGTGCCAGCAGTGACTGGACAGGAGGGCATGGCTACACCTTC.

This chain connects TRBV11-3 to TRBJ2-7, with 11 nucleotides matching TRBD2. CDR1 SGHNT and CDR2 YENEEA come from the germline V gene. CDR3 length: 15 amino acids. Germline trimming cut 6 bases from V and 0 bases from J; bases unmatched to any gene: 4. The CDR3 DNA reads as TGTGCCAGCAGTCGAGGACTAGCGGGCTCCTACGAGCAGTACTTC. Protein: CASSRGLAGSYEQYF. Full variable domain (rest looked up from reference TRBV11-3 and TRBJ2-7): EAGVVQSPRYKIIEKKQPVAFWCNPISGHNTLYWYLQNLGQGPELLIRYENEEAVDDSQLPKDRFSAERLKGVDSTLKIQPAELGDSAVYLCASSRGLAGSYEQYFGPGTRLTVT.

V gene TRBV5-1 combines with J gene TRBJ2-2; TRBD1 aligns across 9 bases. J was trimmed by 5 bases and V by 4 bases; bases with no gene match: 6. The CDR3 contains 15 residues. The germline V gene encodes CDR1 SGHRS and CDR2 YFSETQ. CDR3 sequence: CASSDRGWRTGELFF. The DNA for the CDR3 is TGCGCCAGCAGCGACAGGGGGTGGAGAACCGGGGAGCTGTTTTTT.

The rearrangement joins TRBV6-1 to TRBJ2-7; 8 bases match TRBD1. With V trimmed by 1 base and J by 2 bases, 4 bases remained unmatched. CDR3 length equals 15 residues. The V gene's germline CDR1 is MNHNS and CDR2 SASEGT. CDR3 in amino acids: CASSEGRGLTYEQYF. CDR3 bases: TGTGCCAGCAGTGAAGGCAGGGGGCTCACCTACGAGCAGTACTTC.

The chain is built from TRBV5-4 and TRBJ1-2; D unresolved. CDR1 SGHNT and CDR2 YYREEE come from the germline V gene (reference sequence). The CDR3 runs 15 residues. V shed 2 bases and J shed 4 bases, with 15 bases lying between them. CDR3 nucleotides: TGTGCCAGCAGCTTCGTTGGCAGGTTTTCCTATGGCTACACCTTC. Translated: CASSFVGRFSYGYTF.

The chain links TRBV5-1 to TRBJ1-5; 10 nucleotides align to TRBD1. The CDR3 is made up of 14 amino acids. With V trimmed by 4 bases and J by 4 bases, 2 bases remained unmatched. Germline V gene lookup returns CDR1 SGHRS and CDR2 YFSETQ. CDR3 nucleotide sequence: TGCGCCAGCAGCCCGGACAGGGGGAATCAGCCCCAGCATTTT. Translated, it gives CASSPDRGNQPQHF.

V usage is TRBV30 and J usage is TRBJ2-3, with unresolved D. The V end was cut by 0 bases, the J end by 3 bases, with 4 bases between. The CDR3 runs 12 residues. Germline loops: CDR1 GTSNPN, CDR2 SVGIG (reference sequence). The CDR3 nucleotides read TGTGCCTGGAGTGTTCGGACAGATACGCAGTATTTT. This sequence encodes CAWSVRTDTQYF.

The chain is built from TRBV19 and TRBJ2-7, with 13 positions matching TRBD2. V shed 4 bases, J shed 6 bases, and the junction held 9 bases outside the gene matches. The CDR3 loop spans 16 amino acids. Germline V CDR1 and CDR2: LNHDA, SQIVND (reference sequence). The CDR3 nucleotides are TGTGCCAGTAGTACTCGGACTAGCGGGGGAACTTCCGAGCAGTACTTC. As protein: CASSTRTSGGTSEQYF.

The chain employs TRBV15 and TRBJ1-6; 7 bases agree with TRBD1. The germline V gene encodes CDR1 LNHNV and CDR2 YYDKDF (reference sequence). The length of the CDR3 is 16 residues. Trimming removed 0 bases from V and 9 bases from J; junction bases left unmatched: 8. The CDR3 reads CATSRDNQGEFSPLHF. DNA of the CDR3: TGTGCCACCAGCAGAGATAACCAGGGGGAATTTTCACCCCTCCACTTT.

This clone was counted once. The chain employs TRBV7-6 and TRBJ2-3; 10 nucleotides agree with TRBD2. There are 15 residues in the CDR3. J was trimmed by 8 bases and V by 5 bases; bases with no gene match: 10. From germline, CDR1 is SGHVS and CDR2 FNYEAQ. The DNA of the CDR3 is TGTGCCAGCAGCACCTTAAGCGGGGGGGCCGGTACGCAGTATTTT. It translates to CASSTLSGGAGTQYF.

The chain uses TRBV27 and TRBJ1-1; TRBD1 agrees at 7 bases. The CDR3 spans 14 residues. Unmatched junction bases numbered 3, after V lost 1 base and J lost 4 bases. CDR1 is MNHEY and CDR2 is SMNVEV in the germline V gene (reference sequence). This chain's CDR3 is CASSLLGQSTEAFF. CDR3 nucleotides: TGTGCCAGCAGTTTATTGGGACAGAGCACTGAAGCTTTCTTT.

This chain links TRBV30 with TRBJ1-5, with a possible D match to TRBD1 (6 bases). Per the germline V gene, CDR1 is GTSNPN and CDR2 is SVGIG (reference sequence). The CDR3 is 14 amino acids. V was pared by 4 bases and J by 4 bases, with 14 bases between. CDR3 bases: TGTGCCTGGAATGGGGGCGCCGCTAATCAGCCCCAGCATTTT. Protein product: CAWNGGAANQPQHF.

This chain joins TRBV27 and TRBJ1-4, with 10 bases lining up with TRBD1. Germline lookup yields CDR1 MNHEY and CDR2 SMNVEV (reference sequence). The CDR3 is made up of 15 amino acids. The ends lost 6 bases at V and 8 bases at J; junction bases unmatched: 9. The CDR3 DNA sequence: TGTGCCAGCAGCTTGGCCGGGACAGGGGCCGAAAAACTGTTTTTT. Protein: CASSLAGTGAEKLFF.

This clone has only one observation. The gene calls are TRBV29-1 and TRBJ2-1; the match to TRBD2 covers 10 bases. Germline V gene lookup returns CDR1 SQVTM and CDR2 ANQGSEA. This CDR3 is built from 16 residues. V gave up 3 bases and J gave up 4 bases; unmatched junction bases: 9. This CDR3 is CSVERGGLADYNEQFF. The CDR3 nucleotides read TGCAGCGTTGAGCGGGGCGGACTAGCGGATTACAATGAGCAGTTCTTC.

The chain joins TRBV10-3 to TRBJ2-7, with D maybe TRBD1 (5 bases). Germline lookup yields CDR1 ENHRY and CDR2 SYGVKD. The CDR3 is 14 residues long. Trimming removed 0 bases from V and 2 bases from J, with 8 bases in between. CDR3: CAISESGEPYEQYF. The CDR3 DNA reads as TGTGCCATCAGTGAGTCAGGGGAACCCTACGAGCAGTACTTC.

V and J are TRBV5-1 and TRBJ1-4; 8 positions agree with TRBD1. The CDR3 runs 15 residues. With 5 bases clipped from V and 7 bases from J, the junction kept 10 bases outside the gene matches. Per the germline V gene, CDR1 is SGHRS and CDR2 is YFSETQ. The CDR3 DNA follows: TGCGCCAGCAGATCGACAGGGGATAGGGGTGAAAAACTGTTTTTT. It encodes CASRSTGDRGEKLFF.

V is TRBV7-9 and J is TRBJ2-1; D is perhaps TRBD1 (6 bases). CDR1 and CDR2 from the germline V gene are SEHNR and FQNEAQ (reference sequence). This CDR3 comprises 14 residues. Trimming took 0 bases from V and 6 from J, leaving 9 bases between them. CDR3 protein: CASSLAQGVNEQFF. The CDR3 DNA reads TGTGCCAGCAGCTTAGCACAGGGCGTCAATGAGCAGTTCTTC.

This clone was found once. The chain uses TRBV9 and TRBJ2-2, with unresolved D. This CDR3 region has 16 residues. Trimming pared 1 base from V and 3 bases from J, leaving 13 bases between. From germline, CDR1 is SGDLS and CDR2 YYNGEE. CDR3 region: CASSVLPSTDTGELFF. CDR3 bases: TGTGCCAGCAGCGTACTCCCAAGCACCGACACCGGGGAGCTGTTTTTT.

In its sample, this clone was seen once. The chain has TRBV6-1 and TRBJ2-7; TRBD1 matches 8 bases. V lost 6 bases, J lost 1 base, and 2 bases stayed unmatched. This CDR3 region has 13 residues. CDR1 MNHNS and CDR2 SASEGT come from the germline V gene. The CDR3 nucleotides are TGTGCCAGCAGCCGGGACAGGTCCTACGAGCAGTACTTC. It codes for CASSRDRSYEQYF.

The V gene is TRBV7-6, the J gene TRBJ1-6, with D possibly matching TRBD1 (6 bases). The CDR3 runs to 14 residues. CDR1 SGHVS and CDR2 FNYEAQ come from the germline V gene. The V end was cut by 5 bases, the J end by 9 bases, with 14 bases between. The CDR3 nucleotides are TGTGCCAGCAGCCCTGGACAGAGTCGTTCACCCCTCCACTTT. The encoded protein is CASSPGQSRSPLHF.

The rearrangement links TRBV18 to TRBJ1-2; D is unresolved. Trimming removed 0 bases from V and 6 bases from J, with 11 bases in between. This CDR3 contains 14 residues. Germline V gene data show CDR1 as KGHSH and CDR2 as LQKENI. The CDR3 DNA is TGTGCCAGCTCACCACCTATCTCGGGGAATGGCTACACCTTC. Protein product: CASSPPISGNGYTF.